Presented here are 23 T cell receptor beta chains from one specimen sequenced in a study of blood T cell repertoires in COVID-19. TCRdb keeps only in-frame clones here, not all; method: immunoSEQ multiplex PCR. The sample has 65,000 to 75,000 clones, about 81% seen once. The sequenced sample consisted of peripheral blood. The origin of the receptors is an elderly man with acute or convalescent COVID-19.

The chain employs TRBV19 and TRBJ2-5, with 7 bases matching TRBD1. Germline V gives CDR1 LNHDA, CDR2 SQIVND (reference sequence). The V and J ends lost 7 bases and 7 bases, in that order; junction bases with no gene match: 9. This CDR3 region has 13 residues. The CDR3 region has the DNA TGTGCCAGTACGGACAGGAGAGGGCCGACCCAGTACTTC. Protein sequence: CASTDRRGPTQYF.

The chain recombines TRBV24-1 with TRBJ2-7; possibly TRBD2 for D (5 bases). V was pared by 3 bases and J by 6 bases, with 17 bases between. The CDR3 is 15 residues long. Germline CDR1 is KGHDR and CDR2 is SFDVKD. The CDR3 DNA reads as TGTGCCACCAGTGATAGAGGACTGCCCTCCGGCGAGCAGTACTTC. Translated, it gives CATSDRGLPSGEQYF.

This clone came up once. The rearrangement uses TRBV25-1 and TRBJ2-7; D gene uncertain. Trimming cost V 3 bases and J 3 bases, with 12 bases left between them. The CDR3 is 14 amino acids. Germline assignment: CDR1 MGHDK and CDR2 SYGVNS. CDR3 nucleotides: TGTGCCAGCAGTGAGGCCCCAGAAAACTACGAGCAGTACTTC. Protein: CASSEAPENYEQYF.

The V gene is TRBV9, the J gene TRBJ1-3; possibly TRBD1 for D (5 bases). The V and J ends lost 3 bases and 6 bases respectively, with 16 bases between them. The CDR3 is 15 amino acids. The germline CDR1 and CDR2 sequences are SGDLS and YYNGEE. The CDR3 protein is CASSGGGSGQNTIYF. The CDR3 nucleotides are TGTGCCAGCAGCGGGGGGGGATCAGGTCAAAACACCATATATTTT. The full variable domain, in which reference TRBV9 and TRBJ1-3 provide the parts outside the CDR3, is DSGVTQTPKHLITATGQRVTLRCSPRSGDLSVYWYQQSLDQGLQFLIQYYNGEERAKGNILERFSAQQFPDLHSELNLSSLELGDSALYFCASSGGGSGQNTIYFGEGSWLTVV.

In this sample, this clone turned up once. The chain couples TRBV5-1 to TRBJ2-7; 7 nucleotides agree with TRBD1. This CDR3 has 15 amino acids. V was pared by 4 bases and J by 0 bases, with 7 bases of the junction left unmatched. In germline, CDR1 is SGHRS, CDR2 YFSETQ. The CDR3 spells CASSPTRDSSYEQYF. The CDR3 DNA sequence: TGCGCCAGCAGCCCAACCCGGGACAGCTCCTACGAGCAGTACTTC.

This chain connects TRBV7-2 to TRBJ2-7; 8 nucleotides line up with TRBD2. V lost 5 bases to trimming and J lost 0 bases; unmatched junction nucleotides: 6. The CDR3 totals 15 residues. CDR1 is SGHTA and CDR2 is FQGNSA in the germline V gene. CDR3 sequence (DNA): TGTGCCAGCAGCCCCGGGGGGGCGAGCTCCTACGAGCAGTACTTC. This sequence encodes CASSPGGASSYEQYF.

This clone was detected once. The V and J genes are TRBV7-2 and TRBJ2-2; TRBD2 is a possible D gene (5 bases). There are 15 residues in the CDR3. Trimming cost V 5 bases and J 0 bases, with 10 bases left between them. CDR1 is SGHTA and CDR2 is FQGNSA in the germline V gene. The CDR3 loop is CASSPGLANTGELFF. The CDR3 bases are TGTGCCAGCAGCCCCGGACTGGCGAACACCGGGGAGCTGTTTTTT.

This chain connects TRBV4-2 to TRBJ2-5; no definite D call. The CDR3 has 15 amino acids. V was clipped by 1 base and J by 2 bases, with 11 bases between them. Germline assignment: CDR1 LGHNA and CDR2 YNFKEQ. CDR3 protein: CASSQAHLQQETQYF. CDR3 coding DNA: TGTGCCAGCAGCCAAGCTCATTTACAGCAAGAGACCCAGTACTTC.

This chain connects TRBV5-6 to TRBJ2-1; TRBD2 agrees at 11 bases. Germline-derived CDR1 and CDR2 are SGHDT and YYEEEE. This CDR3 contains 16 residues. With 4 bases clipped from V and 0 bases from J, the junction kept 3 bases outside the gene matches. This chain's CDR3 is CASSLLAGGSYNEQFF. CDR3 nucleotide sequence: TGTGCCAGCAGCCTTCTAGCGGGGGGCTCCTACAATGAGCAGTTCTTC.

The chain employs TRBV19 and TRBJ1-3; D not resolved. CDR1 is LNHDA and CDR2 is SQIVND in the germline V gene (reference sequence). This CDR3 contains 15 residues. The V gene lost 5 bases and the J gene lost 4 bases, with 15 bases spanning the gap. The CDR3 DNA sequence: TGTGCCAGTAGTCGACACCTATTCCGCGGAAACACCATATATTTT. This sequence encodes CASSRHLFRGNTIYF.

The chain uses TRBV19 and TRBJ2-7; 7 bases are a match to TRBD1. Germline CDR1 is LNHDA and CDR2 is SQIVND (reference sequence). J was trimmed by 6 bases and V by 9 bases; bases with no gene match: 14. The CDR3 is made up of 14 amino acids. The CDR3 DNA reads TGTGCCAGCTCGCGACCCGGGACAGCAAGCGAGCAGTACTTC. Residues: CASSRPGTASEQYF.

The V call is TRBV5-4, the J call TRBJ2-3; possible D gene TRBD1, 5 bases. CDR1 is SGHNT and CDR2 is YYREEE in the germline V gene (reference sequence). CDR3 length: 15 amino acids. Trimming left V 3 bases short and J 0 bases short, with 11 bases between. The CDR3 region is CASSSATASTDTQYF. DNA of the CDR3: TGTGCCAGCAGCTCAGCGACAGCTAGCACAGATACGCAGTATTTT.

The CDR3 is CASSPGQGVDYGYTF. The CDR3 DNA sequence: TGCGCCAGCAGCCCGGGACAGGGTGTTGACTATGGCTACACCTTC. This sequence joins TRBV4-1 and TRBJ1-2, with 9 bases matching TRBD1. V dropped 4 bases and J dropped 3; count of bases not matched to a gene: 6. From germline, CDR1 is MGHRA and CDR2 YSYEKL. The CDR3 sequence is 15 residues long.

At least ten counts were recorded for this clone. The chain combines TRBV7-9 with TRBJ2-7; TRBD1 aligns across 8 bases. The junction had 3 bases not matched to a gene; V was cut back by 5 bases and J by 0 bases. The germline V gene has CDR1 SEHNR and CDR2 FQNEAQ (reference sequence). CDR3 size: 14 residues. The CDR3 spells CASSATGGSYEQYF. CDR3 DNA sequence: TGTGCCAGCAGCGCAACAGGGGGCTCCTACGAGCAGTACTTC.

The chain combines TRBV15 with TRBJ2-6; 7 nucleotides line up with TRBD1. J was trimmed by 0 bases and V by 0 bases; bases with no gene match: 11. There are 20 residues in the CDR3. Germline loops: CDR1 LNHNV, CDR2 YYDKDF (reference sequence). The CDR3 protein is CATSRDLLQGSYSGANVLTF. DNA for the CDR3: TGTGCCACCAGCAGAGATCTCCTACAGGGGTCTTACTCTGGGGCCAACGTCCTGACTTTC.

V and J are TRBV5-4 and TRBJ2-7; possibly TRBD1 for D (5 bases). From germline, CDR1 is SGHNT and CDR2 YYREEE (reference sequence). The CDR3 contains 13 residues. V was clipped by 7 bases and J by 6 bases, with 17 bases between them. CDR3: CASGVGQGSEQYF. In DNA, the CDR3 is TGTGCCAGCGGGGTGGGGCAGGGCAGCGAGCAGTACTTC.

This chain connects TRBV29-1 to TRBJ2-2; TRBD1 aligns across 7 bases. V lost 6 bases and J lost 4; bases outside the gene matches: 5. The CDR3 has 13 residues. CDR1 SQVTM and CDR2 ANQGSEA come from the germline V gene. CDR3 protein: CSVPAGGTGELFF. The CDR3 region has the DNA TGCAGCGTCCCAGCAGGGGGCACCGGGGAGCTGTTTTTT.

The V gene is TRBV5-5, the J gene TRBJ1-2; D is undetermined. CDR3 length equals 14 residues. Per the germline V gene, CDR1 is SGHKS and CDR2 is YYEKEE (reference sequence). The V end lost 1 base, the J end lost 6 bases, and 13 bases lay between the germline ends. CDR3 sequence: CASSLKREVDGYTF. In nucleotides, the CDR3 is TGTGCCAGCAGCTTGAAACGGGAGGTGGATGGCTACACCTTC.

The J gene is TRBJ2-5, the V gene TRBV19; TRBD2 aligns across 10 bases. The CDR3 runs to 15 residues. With V trimmed by 6 bases and J by 5 bases, 9 bases remained unmatched. Germline CDR1 reads LNHDA; CDR2 reads SQIVND (reference sequence). The CDR3 DNA reads as TGTGCCAGTAGGCGGACTAGCGGAGGGGGGGAGACCCAGTACTTC. This encodes CASRRTSGGGETQYF.

This clone showed up just a few times. The sample has other DNA sequences that encode this CDR3 too. V gene TRBV2 combines with J gene TRBJ1-1; the D is unclear. From germline, CDR1 is SNHLY and CDR2 FYNNEI. The CDR3 is 13 amino acids. V dropped 6 bases and J dropped 0 bases, with 8 bases sitting between them. The CDR3 region is CASRFRLNTEAFF. The CDR3 DNA reads TGTGCCAGCAGGTTCCGGTTGAACACTGAAGCTTTCTTT.

The chain joins TRBV27 to TRBJ2-1, with 12 bases aligning to TRBD2. The V gene end was trimmed by 5 bases and the J gene end by 10 bases; junction bases not matched to a gene: 3. The CDR3 spans 13 residues. The germline gives CDR1 MNHEY, CDR2 SMNVEV (reference sequence). The chain's CDR3 is CASSGLAGYEQFF. In DNA form, the CDR3 reads TGTGCCAGCAGTGGACTAGCGGGGTACGAGCAGTTCTTC.

The chain joins TRBV5-1 to TRBJ1-4; tentatively, D is TRBD1 (5 bases). CDR1 and CDR2 from the germline V gene are SGHRS and YFSETQ. Trimming cost V 4 bases and J 3 bases, with 10 bases left between them. There are 14 residues in the CDR3. The CDR3 here is CASSRGLANEKLFF. In nucleotides, the CDR3 is TGCGCCAGCAGCAGGGGCTTGGCTAATGAAAAACTGTTTTTT.

This chain uses TRBV4-3 with TRBJ1-4; D may be TRBD1 (6 bases). CDR3 length: 15 residues. Deletions cut 1 base from V and 8 bases from J, with 14 bases between. CDR1 is LGHNA, CDR2 YSLEER, per germline. The CDR3 sequence: CASSQVTGFVEKLFF. In DNA form, the CDR3 reads TGCGCCAGCAGCCAAGTCACAGGGTTTGTGGAAAAACTGTTTTTT.